This T cell receptor beta chain was profiled in a study of response to subunit inactivated influenza vaccine. Trimming took off 8 bases at V and 0 bases at J, with 12 bases between the two ends. Germline CDR1 reads MNHEY; CDR2 reads SMNVEV (reference sequence). The CDR3 is 14 residues long. A single record per CDR3 protein comes from TCRdb applying MiXCR to the RT-PCR reads. The table records hundreds of thousands of distinct CDR3 sequences, about 10% of them present only once. This sample was also put to use in a study of T cells expressing NK-cell markers. That study reports: As the method of synthesis, 5'RACE template switching with UMIs yielded TCR beta cDNA. Repertoire data for TCR beta were derived from sorted T cells (CD3+CD56+NKG2C+, CD3+CD56+NKG2C- and CD3+CD56-NKG2C+). In more than five donors, dominant CD3+CD56+NKG2C+ clonotypes ranked among the top 10 CD8+ clonotypes. Dominance of the CD3+CD56-NKG2C+ fraction by these clonotypes also held in a handful of donors.

Here the sequenced sample was PBMCs from blood, taken on the day of vaccination. The receptor's source is a man aged 45-65 years who received an inactivated influenza vaccine. The chain combines TRBV27 with TRBJ2-3; tentative D call: TRBD2 (6 bases). The CDR3 DNA reads as TGTGCCAGCGGGGACTTCGCTAGCACAGATACGCAGTATTTT. Amino acids: CASGDFASTDTQYF.